This T cell receptor beta chain was identified in a study of cytomegalovirus exposure and HLA in healthy donors. The CDR3 runs 12 residues. V was pared by 8 bases and J by 3 bases, with 11 bases between. CDR1 and CDR2 from the germline V gene are MNHNS and SASEGT. In the PCR, 60 Vbeta and 13 Jbeta primers were used. Here immunoSEQ multiplex PCR was the method, and the copy in TCRdb shows in-frame clones only, minus some. The table shows around 250,000 clones, with nearly 95% occurring only once. Concerning this clone itself: Its antigen is currently unknown. This specimen includes other DNA sequences encoding the same CDR3.

Study-wide results and caveats: Rare TCR sequences dominated, though some public TCRs recurred in many donors. The presence/absence work took it that sequencing depth was about the same across donors. CMV antigen specificity of three CMV-associated chains was confirmed in vitro.

The TCR comes from a girl under 10 years old in good health and CMV-seronegative. Sequencing was carried out using PBMCs. This chain joins TRBV6-1 and TRBJ2-7, with D hard to call. For the CDR3, the DNA is TGTGCCAGCTCGGAGCGAGGCTACGAGCAGTACTTC. As protein: CASSERGYEQYF.